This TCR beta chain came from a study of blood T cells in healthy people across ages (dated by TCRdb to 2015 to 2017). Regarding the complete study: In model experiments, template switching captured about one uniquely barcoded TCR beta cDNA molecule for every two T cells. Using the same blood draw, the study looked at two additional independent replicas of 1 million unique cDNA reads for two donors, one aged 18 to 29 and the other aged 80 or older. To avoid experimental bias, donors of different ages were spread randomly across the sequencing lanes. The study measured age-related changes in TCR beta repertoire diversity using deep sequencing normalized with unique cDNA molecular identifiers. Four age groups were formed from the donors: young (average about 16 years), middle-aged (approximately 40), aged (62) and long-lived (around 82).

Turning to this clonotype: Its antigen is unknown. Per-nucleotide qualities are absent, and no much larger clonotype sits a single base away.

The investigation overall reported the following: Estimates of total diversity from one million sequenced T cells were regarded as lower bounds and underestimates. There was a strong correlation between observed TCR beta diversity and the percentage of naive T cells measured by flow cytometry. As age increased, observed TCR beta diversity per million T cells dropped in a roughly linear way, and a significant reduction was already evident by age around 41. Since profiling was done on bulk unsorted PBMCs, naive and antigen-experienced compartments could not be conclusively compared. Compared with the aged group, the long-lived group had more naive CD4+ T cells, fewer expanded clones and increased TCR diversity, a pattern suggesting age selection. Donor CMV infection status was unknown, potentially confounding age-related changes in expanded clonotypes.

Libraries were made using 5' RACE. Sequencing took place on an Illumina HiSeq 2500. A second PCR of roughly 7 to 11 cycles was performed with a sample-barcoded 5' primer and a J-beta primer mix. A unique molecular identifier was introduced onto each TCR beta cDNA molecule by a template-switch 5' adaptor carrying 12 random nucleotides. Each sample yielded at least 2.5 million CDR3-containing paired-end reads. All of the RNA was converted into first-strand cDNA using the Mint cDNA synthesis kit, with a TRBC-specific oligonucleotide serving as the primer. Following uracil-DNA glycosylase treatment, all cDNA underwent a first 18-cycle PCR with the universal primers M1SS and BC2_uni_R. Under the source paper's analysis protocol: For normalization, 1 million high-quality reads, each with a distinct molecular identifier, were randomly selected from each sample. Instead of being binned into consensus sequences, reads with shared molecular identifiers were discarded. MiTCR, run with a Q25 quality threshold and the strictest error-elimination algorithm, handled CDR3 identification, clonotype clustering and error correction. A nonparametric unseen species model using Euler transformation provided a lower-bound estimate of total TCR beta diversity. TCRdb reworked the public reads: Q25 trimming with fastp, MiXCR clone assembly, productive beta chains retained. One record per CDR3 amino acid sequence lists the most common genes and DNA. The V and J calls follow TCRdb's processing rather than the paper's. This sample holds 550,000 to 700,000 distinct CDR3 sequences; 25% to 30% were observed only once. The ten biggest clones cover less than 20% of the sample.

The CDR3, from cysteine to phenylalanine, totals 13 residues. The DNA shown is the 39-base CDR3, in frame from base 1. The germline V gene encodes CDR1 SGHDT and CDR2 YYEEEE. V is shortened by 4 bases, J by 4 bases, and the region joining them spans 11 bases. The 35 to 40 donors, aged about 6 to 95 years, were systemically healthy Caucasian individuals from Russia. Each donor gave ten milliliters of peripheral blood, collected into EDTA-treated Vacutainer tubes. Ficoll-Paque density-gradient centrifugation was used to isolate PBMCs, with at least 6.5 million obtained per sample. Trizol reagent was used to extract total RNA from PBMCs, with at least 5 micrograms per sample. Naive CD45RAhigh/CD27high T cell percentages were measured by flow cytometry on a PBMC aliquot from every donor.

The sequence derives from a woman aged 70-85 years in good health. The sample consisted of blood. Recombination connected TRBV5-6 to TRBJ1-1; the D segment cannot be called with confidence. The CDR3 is CASSGRMSTEAFF. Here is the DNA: TGTGCCAGCAGCGGAAGGATGAGCACTGAAGCTTTCTTT.